This T cell receptor beta chain was retrieved from a study of T cells in Graves' hyperthyroidism and ophthalmopathy. Broader study findings: Classification by a 13 V-J model distinguished ophthalmopathy from stable hyperthyroidism. A median around 6.4 months before onset, the model predicted ophthalmopathy.

It was RNA transcripts that yielded the amplified TCR beta CDR3 regions. Using the HTBI primer set, a first-round RT-PCR was run on the TCR CDR3. Using its own MiXCR run on the multiplex PCR reads, TCRdb lists one record per CDR3 protein. In the table there are approximately 270,000 distinct CDR3 sequences, roughly 15% of which are singletons. This clonotype was seen ten or more times. Its matching antigen is unknown. Hyperthyroidism, newly diagnosed and lasting under 2 months, affected patients aged 18 to 65. Sequencing input: blood. The receptor was derived from a middle-aged woman with Graves' hyperthyroidism that later progressed to Graves' ophthalmopathy.

The CDR3: CATKAAGGVYEQFF. DNA for the CDR3: TGTGCCACCAAGGCAGCGGGAGGAGTCTATGAGCAGTTCTTC. The chain carries TRBV18 and TRBJ2-1, with 9 positions matching TRBD2. This CDR3 is 14 amino acids long. Germline V gene sequence: CDR1 KGHSH, CDR2 LQKENI. With V trimmed by 10 bases and J by 8 bases, 12 bases remained unmatched.